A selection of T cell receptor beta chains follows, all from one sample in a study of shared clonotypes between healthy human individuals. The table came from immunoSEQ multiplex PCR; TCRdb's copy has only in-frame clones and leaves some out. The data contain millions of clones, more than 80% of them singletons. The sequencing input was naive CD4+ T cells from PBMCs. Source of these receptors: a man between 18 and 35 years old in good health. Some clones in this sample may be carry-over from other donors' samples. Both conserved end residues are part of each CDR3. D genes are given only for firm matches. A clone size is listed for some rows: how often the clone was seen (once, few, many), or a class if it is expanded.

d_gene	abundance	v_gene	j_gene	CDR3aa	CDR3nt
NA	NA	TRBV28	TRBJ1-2	CASSLGTNYGYTF	TGTGCCAGCAGCTTGGGGACGAACTATGGCTACACCTTC
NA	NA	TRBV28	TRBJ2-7	CASSLLPRGAHEQYF	TGTGCCAGCAGTTTACTGCCCCGGGGGGCCCACGAGCAGTACTTC
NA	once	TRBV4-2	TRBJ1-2	CASSETGLGYTF	TGTGCCAGCAGCGAAACAGGTCTTGGCTACACCTTC
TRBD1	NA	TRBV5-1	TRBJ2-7	CASSRDSYSYEQYF	TGCGCCAGCAGCCGGGACAGCTATTCCTACGAGCAGTACTTC
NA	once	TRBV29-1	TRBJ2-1	CSERTISSYNEQFF	TGCAGCGAGCGGACTATTAGCTCCTACAATGAGCAGTTCTTC
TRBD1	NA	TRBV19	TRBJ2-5	CASSTDRGQETQYF	TGTGCCAGTAGTACCGACAGGGGGCAAGAGACCCAGTACTTC
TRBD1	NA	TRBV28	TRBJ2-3	CASSLQGVSTDTQYF	TGTGCCAGCAGTTTACAGGGGGTGAGCACAGATACGCAGTATTTT
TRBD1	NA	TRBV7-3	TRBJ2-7	CASSLESPLDRLSYEQYF	TGTGCCAGCAGCTTAGAGAGCCCCTTGGACAGGCTGTCCTACGAGCAGTACTTC
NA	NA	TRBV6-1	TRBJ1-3	CASSELNTIYF	TGTGCCAGCAGTGAGTTAAACACCATATATTTT
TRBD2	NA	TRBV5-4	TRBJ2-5	CASSWGLAYQETQYF	TGTGCCAGCAGCTGGGGACTAGCGTATCAAGAGACCCAGTACTTC
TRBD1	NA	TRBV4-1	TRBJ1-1	CASSLTGGEAFF	TGCGCCAGCAGCCTCACAGGGGGCGAGGCTTTCTTT
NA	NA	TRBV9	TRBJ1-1	CASSVAVTANTEAFF	TGTGCCAGCAGCGTAGCTGTCACAGCCAACACTGAAGCTTTCTTT
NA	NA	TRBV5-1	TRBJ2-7	CASSLMAPYEQYF	TGCGCCAGCTCCCTGATGGCGCCCTACGAGCAGTACTTC
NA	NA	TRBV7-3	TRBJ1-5	CASSSSPHGNQPQHF	TGTGCCAGCAGCTCGTCCCCTCATGGCAATCAGCCCCAGCATTTT
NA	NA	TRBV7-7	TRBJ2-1	CASSLEGPNEQFF	TGTGCCAGCAGCTTAGAAGGCCCCAATGAGCAGTTCTTC
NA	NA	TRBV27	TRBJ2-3	CASSTLSGTDTQYF	TGTGCCAGCAGTACTCTTAGCGGTACAGATACGCAGTATTTT
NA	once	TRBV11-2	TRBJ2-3	CASSSDLTDTQYF	TGTGCCAGCAGCTCCGACCTCACAGATACGCAGTATTTT
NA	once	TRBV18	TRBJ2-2	CASSPQGTTNTGELFF	TGTGCCAGCTCACCACAGGGTACCACGAACACCGGGGAGCTGTTTTTT
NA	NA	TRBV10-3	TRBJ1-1	CAISGQLNTEAFF	TGTGCCATCAGTGGACAGTTGAACACTGAAGCTTTCTTT
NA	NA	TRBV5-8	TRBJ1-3	CASSSHRGGRGNTIYF	TGTGCCAGCAGCTCACATCGGGGGGGGCGCGGAAACACCATATATTTT
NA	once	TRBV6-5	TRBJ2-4	CASSYTGGGNIQYF	TGTGCCAGCAGTTACACTGGGGGAGGAAACATTCAGTACTTC
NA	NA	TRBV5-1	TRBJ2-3	CASSSSPSKVYF	TGCGCCAGCAGCTCGAGCCCAAGTAAGGTGTATTTT
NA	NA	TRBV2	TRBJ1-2	CASSEGPEVFGYTF	TGTGCCAGCAGTGAAGGTCCAGAAGTATTTGGCTACACCTTC
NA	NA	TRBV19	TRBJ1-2	CASSIHRERYGYTF	TGTGCCAGTAGTATCCACAGGGAGCGCTATGGCTACACCTTC
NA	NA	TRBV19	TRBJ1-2	CASSMFGSYGYTF	TGTGCCAGTAGTATGTTTGGCAGCTATGGCTACACCTTC
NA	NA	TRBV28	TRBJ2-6	CASSSNTGANVLTF	TGTGCCAGCAGCTCTAATACTGGGGCCAACGTCCTGACTTTC
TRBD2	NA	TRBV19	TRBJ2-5	CASSIGTSGQETQYF	TGTGCCAGTAGTATTGGGACTAGCGGCCAAGAGACCCAGTACTTC
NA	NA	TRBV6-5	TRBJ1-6	CASSTRGNSPLHF	TGTGCCAGCAGTACCAGGGGTAATTCACCCCTCCACTTT